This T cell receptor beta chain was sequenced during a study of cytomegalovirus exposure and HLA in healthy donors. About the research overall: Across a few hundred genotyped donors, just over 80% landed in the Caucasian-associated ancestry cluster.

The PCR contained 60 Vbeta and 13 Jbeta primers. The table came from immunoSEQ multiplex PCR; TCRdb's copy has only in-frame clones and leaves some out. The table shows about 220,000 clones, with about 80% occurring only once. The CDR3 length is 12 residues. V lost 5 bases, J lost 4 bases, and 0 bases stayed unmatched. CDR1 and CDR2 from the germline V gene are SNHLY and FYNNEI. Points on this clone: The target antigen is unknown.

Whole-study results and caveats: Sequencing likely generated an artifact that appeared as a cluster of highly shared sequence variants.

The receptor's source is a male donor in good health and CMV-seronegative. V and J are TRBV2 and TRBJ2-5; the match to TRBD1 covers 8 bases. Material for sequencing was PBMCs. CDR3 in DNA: TGTGCCAGCAGTCAGGGGGCAGAGACCCAGTACTTC. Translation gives CASSQGAETQYF.